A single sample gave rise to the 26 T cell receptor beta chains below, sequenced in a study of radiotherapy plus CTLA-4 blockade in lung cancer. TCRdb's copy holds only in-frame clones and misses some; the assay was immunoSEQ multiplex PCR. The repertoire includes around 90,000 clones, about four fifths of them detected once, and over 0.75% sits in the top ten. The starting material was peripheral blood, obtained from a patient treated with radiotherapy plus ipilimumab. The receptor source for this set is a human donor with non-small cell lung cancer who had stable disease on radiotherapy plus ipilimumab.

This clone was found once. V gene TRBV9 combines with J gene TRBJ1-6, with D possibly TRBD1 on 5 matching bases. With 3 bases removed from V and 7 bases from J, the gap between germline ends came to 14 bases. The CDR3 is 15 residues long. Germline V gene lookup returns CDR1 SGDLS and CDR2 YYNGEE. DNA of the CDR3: TGTGCCAGCAGCGACCGGGACCGTGGAAATTCACCCCTCCACTTT. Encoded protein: CASSDRDRGNSPLHF.

The CDR3 spells CASSPIGTSGAGTDTQYF. CDR3 nucleotides: TGTGCCAGCAGCCCCATCGGGACTAGCGGGGCAGGGACAGATACGCAGTATTTT. The V and J genes are TRBV7-3 and TRBJ2-3, with 13 positions matching TRBD2. This CDR3 is 18 amino acids long. V dropped 5 bases and J dropped 3; count of bases not matched to a gene: 11. Germline V CDR1 and CDR2: SGHTA, FQGTGA.

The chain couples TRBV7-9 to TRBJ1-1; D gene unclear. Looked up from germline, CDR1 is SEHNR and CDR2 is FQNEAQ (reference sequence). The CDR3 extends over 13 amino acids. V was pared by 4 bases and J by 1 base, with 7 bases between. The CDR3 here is CASSSWENTEAFF. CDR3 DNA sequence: TGTGCCAGCAGCTCATGGGAGAACACTGAAGCTTTCTTT.

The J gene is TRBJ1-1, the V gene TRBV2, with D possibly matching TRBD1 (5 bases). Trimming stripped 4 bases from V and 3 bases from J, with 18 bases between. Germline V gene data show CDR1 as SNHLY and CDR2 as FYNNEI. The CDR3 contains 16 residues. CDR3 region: CASSGPLAWGDTEAFF. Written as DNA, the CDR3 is TGTGCCAGCAGTGGGCCCCTCGCTTGGGGCGACACTGAAGCTTTCTTT.

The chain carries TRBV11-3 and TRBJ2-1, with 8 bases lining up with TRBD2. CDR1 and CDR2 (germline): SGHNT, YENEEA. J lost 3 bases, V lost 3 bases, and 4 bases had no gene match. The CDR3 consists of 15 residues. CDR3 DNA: TGTGCCAGCAGCTTTAGCGGGGTGAACTACAATGAGCAGTTCTTC. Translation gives CASSFSGVNYNEQFF.

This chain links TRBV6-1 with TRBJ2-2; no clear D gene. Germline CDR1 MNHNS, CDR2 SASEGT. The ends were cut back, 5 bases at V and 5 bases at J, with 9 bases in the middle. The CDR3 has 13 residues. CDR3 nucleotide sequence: TGTGCCAGCAGTCCCGGACGAACCGGGGAGCTGTTTTTT. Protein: CASSPGRTGELFF.

The CDR3 region is CASSLGGSGIYEQYF. CDR3 DNA: TGTGCCAGCAGCCTTGGGGGTAGCGGGATCTACGAGCAGTACTTC. The genes are TRBV7-2 and TRBJ2-7; the match to TRBD2 covers 8 bases. V was pared by 5 bases and J by 3 bases, with 9 bases of the junction left unmatched. Germline values: CDR1 SGHTA, CDR2 FQGNSA. CDR3 length: 15 residues.

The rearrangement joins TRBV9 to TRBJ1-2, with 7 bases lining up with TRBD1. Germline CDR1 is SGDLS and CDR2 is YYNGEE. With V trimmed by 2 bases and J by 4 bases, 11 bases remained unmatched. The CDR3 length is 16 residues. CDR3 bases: TGTGCCAGCAGCGTCGTAGCCTCCGGGACAGCCTATGGCTACACCTTC. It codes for CASSVVASGTAYGYTF.

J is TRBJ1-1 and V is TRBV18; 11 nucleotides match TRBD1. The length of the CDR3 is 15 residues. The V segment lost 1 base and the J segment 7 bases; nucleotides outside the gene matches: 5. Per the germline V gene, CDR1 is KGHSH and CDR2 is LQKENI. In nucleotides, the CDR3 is TGTGCCAGCTCACCACGAGGACAGGGGGCTGGTGAAGCTTTCTTT. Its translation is CASSPRGQGAGEAFF.

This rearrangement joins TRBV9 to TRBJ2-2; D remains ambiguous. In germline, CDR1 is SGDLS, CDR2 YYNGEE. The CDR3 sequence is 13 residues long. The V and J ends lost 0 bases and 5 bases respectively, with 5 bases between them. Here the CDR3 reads CASSVASTGELFF. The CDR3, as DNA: TGTGCCAGCAGCGTAGCCAGTACCGGGGAGCTGTTTTTT.

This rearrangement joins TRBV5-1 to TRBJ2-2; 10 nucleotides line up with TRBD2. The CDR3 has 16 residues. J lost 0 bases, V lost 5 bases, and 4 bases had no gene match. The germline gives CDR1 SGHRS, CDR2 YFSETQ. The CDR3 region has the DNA TGCGCCAGCAGACTAGCGGGATCCGCGAACACCGGGGAGCTGTTTTTT. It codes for CASRLAGSANTGELFF.

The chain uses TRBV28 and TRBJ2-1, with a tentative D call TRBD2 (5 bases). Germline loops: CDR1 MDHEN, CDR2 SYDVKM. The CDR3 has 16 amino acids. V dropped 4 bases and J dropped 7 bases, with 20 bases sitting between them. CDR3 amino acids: CASSSNRGLLRNEQFF. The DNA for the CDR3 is TGTGCCAGCAGTTCAAACCGAGGACTTCTTAGGAATGAGCAGTTCTTC.

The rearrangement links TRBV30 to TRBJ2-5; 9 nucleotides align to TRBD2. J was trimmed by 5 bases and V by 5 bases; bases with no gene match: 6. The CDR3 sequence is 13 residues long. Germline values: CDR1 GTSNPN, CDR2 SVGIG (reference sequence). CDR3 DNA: TGTGCCTGGTCTGCGGGAGGGCAGGAGACCCAGTACTTC. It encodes CAWSAGGQETQYF.

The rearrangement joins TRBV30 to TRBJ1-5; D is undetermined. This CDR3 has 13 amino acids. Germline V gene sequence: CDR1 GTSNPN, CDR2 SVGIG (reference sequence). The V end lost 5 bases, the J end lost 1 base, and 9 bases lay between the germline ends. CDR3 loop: CAWRQASNQPQHF. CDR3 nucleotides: TGTGCCTGGCGTCAGGCGAGCAATCAGCCCCAGCATTTT.

CDR3 DNA sequence: TGTGCCAGCAGCGAGGGACAAGATTATGGCTACACCTTC. As protein: CASSEGQDYGYTF. V gene TRBV5-4 combines with J gene TRBJ1-2; a weak D match, TRBD1 (6 bases). Germline V gene sequence: CDR1 SGHNT, CDR2 YYREEE (reference sequence). The V end was cut by 4 bases, the J end by 5 bases, with 12 bases between. The CDR3 contains 13 residues.

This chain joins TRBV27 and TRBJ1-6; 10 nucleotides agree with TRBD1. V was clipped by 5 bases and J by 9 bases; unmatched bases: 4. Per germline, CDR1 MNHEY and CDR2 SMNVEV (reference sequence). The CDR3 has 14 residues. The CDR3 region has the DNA TGTGCCAGCAGTACCGGGACAGGGGTTTCACCCCTCCACTTT. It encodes CASSTGTGVSPLHF.

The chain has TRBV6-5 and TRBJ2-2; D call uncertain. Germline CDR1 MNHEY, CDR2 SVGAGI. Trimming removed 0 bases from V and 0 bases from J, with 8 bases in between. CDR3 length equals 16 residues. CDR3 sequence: CASSYSMSANTGELFF. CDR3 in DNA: TGTGCCAGCAGTTACTCGATGAGCGCGAACACCGGGGAGCTGTTTTTT.

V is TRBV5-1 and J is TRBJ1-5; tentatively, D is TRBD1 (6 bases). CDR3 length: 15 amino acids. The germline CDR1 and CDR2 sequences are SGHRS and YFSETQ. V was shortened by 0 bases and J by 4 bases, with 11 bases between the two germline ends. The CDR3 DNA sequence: TGCGCCAGCAGCTTGGAAGGGGGATGGAATCAGCCCCAGCATTTT. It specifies CASSLEGGWNQPQHF.

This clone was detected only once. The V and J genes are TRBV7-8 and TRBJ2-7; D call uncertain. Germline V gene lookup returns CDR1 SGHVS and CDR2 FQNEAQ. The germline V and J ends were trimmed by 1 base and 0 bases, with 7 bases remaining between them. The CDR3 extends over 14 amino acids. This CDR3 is CASSLEASSYEQYF. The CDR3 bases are TGTGCCAGCAGCTTAGAGGCCAGCTCCTACGAGCAGTACTTC.

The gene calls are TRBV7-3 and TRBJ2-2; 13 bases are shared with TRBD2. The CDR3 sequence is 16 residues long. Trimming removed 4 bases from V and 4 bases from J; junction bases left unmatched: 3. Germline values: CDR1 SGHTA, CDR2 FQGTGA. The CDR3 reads CASSSRTSGGTGELFF. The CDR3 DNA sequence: TGTGCCAGCAGCTCCCGGACTAGCGGGGGCACCGGGGAGCTGTTTTTT.

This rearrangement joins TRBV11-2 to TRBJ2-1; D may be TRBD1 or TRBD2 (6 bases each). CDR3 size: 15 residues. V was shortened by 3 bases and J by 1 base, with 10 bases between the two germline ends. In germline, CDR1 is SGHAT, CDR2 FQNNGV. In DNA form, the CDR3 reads TGTGCCAGCAGCTTTGGAGGGGGGTCCTACAATGAGCAGTTCTTC. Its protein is CASSFGGGSYNEQFF.

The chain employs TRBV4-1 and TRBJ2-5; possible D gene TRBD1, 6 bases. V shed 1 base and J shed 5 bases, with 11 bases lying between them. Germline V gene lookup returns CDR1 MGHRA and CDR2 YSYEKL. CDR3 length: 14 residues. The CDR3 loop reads CASSQGQGSETQYF. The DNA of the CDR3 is TGCGCCAGCAGCCAAGGTCAGGGGAGTGAGACCCAGTACTTC.

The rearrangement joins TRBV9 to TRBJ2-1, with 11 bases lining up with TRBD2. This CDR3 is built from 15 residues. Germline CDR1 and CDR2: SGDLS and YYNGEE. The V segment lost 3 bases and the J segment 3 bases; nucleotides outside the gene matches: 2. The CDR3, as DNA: TGTGCCAGCAGCGGCGGACTAGCGGGCTACAATGAGCAGTTCTTC. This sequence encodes CASSGGLAGYNEQFF.

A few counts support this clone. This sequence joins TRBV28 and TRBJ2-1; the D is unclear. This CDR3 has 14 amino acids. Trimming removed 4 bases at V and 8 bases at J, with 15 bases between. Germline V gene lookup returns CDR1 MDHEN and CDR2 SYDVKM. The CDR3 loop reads CASSSRVQLDEQFF. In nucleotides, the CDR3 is TGTGCCAGCAGTTCCAGAGTACAACTGGATGAGCAGTTCTTC.

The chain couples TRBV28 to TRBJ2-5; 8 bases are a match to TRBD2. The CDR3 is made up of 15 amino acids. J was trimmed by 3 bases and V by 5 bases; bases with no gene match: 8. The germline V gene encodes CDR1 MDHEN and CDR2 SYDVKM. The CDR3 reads CASSLGTSSKETQYF. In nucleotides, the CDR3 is TGTGCCAGCAGTCTGGGGACTAGTAGTAAAGAGACCCAGTACTTC.

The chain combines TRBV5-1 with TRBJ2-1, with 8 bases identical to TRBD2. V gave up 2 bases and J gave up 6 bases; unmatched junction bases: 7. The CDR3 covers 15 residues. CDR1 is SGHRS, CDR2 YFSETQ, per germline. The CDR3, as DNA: TGCGCCAGCAGCTTCGAAGCGGGAGCCGTCAATGAGCAGTTCTTC. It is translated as CASSFEAGAVNEQFF.